The 24 T cell receptor beta chains listed next were all sequenced from one sample in a study of memory CD4+ T cells and cytomegalovirus serostatus. The sort gate was single viable CD3+CD4+CD8-CD45RO+ cells for memory CD4+ T cells. Assay: immunoSEQ multiplex PCR; the TCRdb copy retains only in-frame clones and omits some. The sample includes tens of thousands of clones, approximately 80% seen only once; the top ten take approximately 0.64%. Sequencing used memory CD4+ T cells from blood. The receptor set was obtained from an adult in good health and CMV-seronegative.

The chain joins TRBV19 to TRBJ1-5; D is unclear. Deletions cut 5 bases from V and 3 bases from J, with 5 bases between. The CDR3 consists of 12 residues. CDR1 and CDR2 (germline): LNHDA, SQIVND (reference sequence). CDR3 residues: CASSQINQPQHF. The CDR3 nucleotides read TGTGCCAGTAGTCAGATCAATCAGCCCCAGCATTTT.

The rearrangement joins TRBV5-1 to TRBJ1-1, with D possibly being TRBD1 (5 bases). This CDR3 contains 14 residues. Germline CDR1 and CDR2: SGHRS and YFSETQ. Trimming stripped 1 base from V and 1 base from J, with 8 bases between. The CDR3: CASSLIGGNTEAFF. The CDR3 coding sequence is TGCGCCAGCAGCTTGATTGGGGGGAACACTGAAGCTTTCTTT.

This clone was counted once. The V gene is TRBV7-6, the J gene TRBJ2-2; TRBD1 matches at 10 bases. Trimming cost V 1 base and J 13 bases; bases outside gene matches: 12. Germline V lookup: CDR1 SGHVS, CDR2 FNYEAQ. This CDR3 has 16 amino acids. Here the CDR3 reads CASSLGQGARTPGLFF. CDR3 coding DNA: TGTGCCAGCAGCTTAGGACAGGGGGCTCGGACCCCGGGGCTGTTTTTT.

The rearrangement links TRBV6-1 to TRBJ1-2; 8 bases are shared with TRBD1. The CDR3 contains 13 residues. Germline lookup yields CDR1 MNHNS and CDR2 SASEGT. The V and J ends lost 5 bases and 3 bases, in that order; junction bases with no gene match: 2. The chain's CDR3 is CASSLDRDYGYTF. The DNA of the CDR3 is TGTGCCAGCAGTTTGGACAGGGACTATGGCTACACCTTC.

This chain connects TRBV30 to TRBJ2-1; 12 bases are shared with TRBD2. The CDR3 totals 14 residues. The V gene end was trimmed by 5 bases and the J gene end by 9 bases; junction bases not matched to a gene: 8. Germline lookup yields CDR1 GTSNPN and CDR2 SVGIG (reference sequence). This CDR3 is CAWQTPSGGGEQFF. Here the CDR3 DNA reads TGTGCCTGGCAAACCCCTAGCGGGGGGGGTGAGCAGTTCTTC.

This chain connects TRBV15 to TRBJ2-5; D unclear. The CDR3 is 13 amino acids. Trimming pared 0 bases from V and 3 bases from J, leaving 5 bases between. CDR1 and CDR2 (germline): LNHNV, YYDKDF (reference sequence). CDR3 coding DNA: TGTGCCACCAGCAGAGAGGGAAAAGAGACCCAGTACTTC. This gives the protein CATSREGKETQYF.

The genes are TRBV5-1 and TRBJ1-2; D gene ambiguous. This CDR3 contains 13 residues. CDR1 and CDR2 (germline): SGHRS, YFSETQ. Trimming stripped 4 bases from V and 8 bases from J, with 15 bases between. The CDR3 loop is CASSPGGERGYTF. CDR3 coding DNA: TGCGCCAGCAGCCCCGGAGGCGAGAGGGGCTACACCTTC.

The V and J genes are TRBV19 and TRBJ2-2; D gene unclear. The germline V gene has CDR1 LNHDA and CDR2 SQIVND (reference sequence). This CDR3 contains 14 residues. V dropped 2 bases and J dropped 0 bases, with 4 bases sitting between them. The CDR3 DNA reads as TGTGCCAGTAGTATAACAGCGAACACCGGGGAGCTGTTTTTT. Amino acids: CASSITANTGELFF.

The rearrangement uses TRBV27 and TRBJ2-2; D is unclear. The CDR3 totals 14 residues. Germline V gene data show CDR1 as MNHEY and CDR2 as SMNVEV (reference sequence). V was shortened by 5 bases and J by 3 bases, with 10 bases between the two germline ends. The CDR3 coding sequence is TGTGCCAGCAGTCCCCGACATTACACCGGGGAGCTGTTTTTT. Amino acids: CASSPRHYTGELFF.

The J gene is TRBJ2-1, the V gene TRBV7-6; D assignment may be TRBD1 or TRBD2 (5 bases each). V was clipped by 5 bases and J by 3 bases, with 17 bases between them. The CDR3 is 16 residues long. Germline values: CDR1 SGHVS, CDR2 FNYEAQ. The CDR3 DNA is TGTGCCAGCAGCCCTCGGCCGGGGCGCATCTACAATGAGCAGTTCTTC. The encoded protein is CASSPRPGRIYNEQFF.

This rearrangement joins TRBV14 to TRBJ2-7; TRBD2 matches at 7 bases. J lost 4 bases, V lost 4 bases, and 10 bases had no gene match. This CDR3 region has 15 residues. Germline lookup yields CDR1 SGHDN and CDR2 FVKESK. The CDR3 sequence: CASSPGIGGWYEQYF. The DNA for the CDR3 is TGTGCCAGCAGCCCAGGCATCGGGGGGTGGTACGAGCAGTACTTC.

This clone has a handful of counts. The chain carries TRBV11-2 and TRBJ1-1; TRBD1 might be the D (5 bases). This CDR3 comprises 14 residues. V was shortened by 5 bases and J by 1 base, with 11 bases between the two germline ends. The germline gives CDR1 SGHAT, CDR2 FQNNGV. CDR3 sequence (DNA): TGTGCCAGCAGCCGATGGACACAGAACACTGAAGCTTTCTTT. Translating gives CASSRWTQNTEAFF.

This clone was seen more than once but under ten times. The gene calls are TRBV18 and TRBJ1-3; D unresolved. Germline assignment: CDR1 KGHSH and CDR2 LQKENI. V lost 3 bases and J lost 6, with 9 bases in between. The CDR3 consists of 13 residues. CDR3 nucleotides: TGTGCCAGCTCACCGGCAGCCTCAAACACCATATATTTT. This sequence encodes CASSPAASNTIYF.

This chain links TRBV7-6 with TRBJ2-6; the D is unclear. This CDR3 is 13 amino acids long. From germline, CDR1 is SGHVS and CDR2 FNYEAQ. V was trimmed by 6 bases and J by 5 bases, leaving 8 bases between them. The CDR3 bases are TGTGCCAGCAGTCCTGTCCGGGCCAACGTCCTGACTTTC. It codes for CASSPVRANVLTF.

The J gene is TRBJ1-6, the V gene TRBV23-1, with no clear D. TRBV23-1 is filed as an ORF, its function uncertain. This CDR3 region has 16 residues. The V end was cut by 0 bases, the J end by 3 bases, with 9 bases between. CDR3 sequence: CASSQSAGIYNSPLHF. CDR3 DNA sequence: TGCGCCAGCAGTCAATCTGCGGGAATCTATAATTCACCCCTCCACTTT.

The CDR3 protein is CASSLFSSLDGYTF. CDR3 DNA: TGTGCCAGCAGTTTATTCAGCTCGCTAGATGGCTACACCTTC. The chain is built from TRBV28 and TRBJ1-2; no clear D gene. V lost 1 base and J 6 bases, leaving 12 bases between the germline ends. The CDR3 is 14 residues long. Germline V lookup: CDR1 MDHEN, CDR2 SYDVKM.

This clone was counted once. This chain links TRBV5-8 with TRBJ1-5; a possible D gene is TRBD1 (5 bases). V was pared by 1 base and J by 0 bases, with 11 bases between. The CDR3 length is 16 residues. Germline CDR1 reads SGHTS; CDR2 reads YDEGEE. CDR3 coding DNA: TGTGCCAGCAGCTTGAGGGGAAGCCCTAGCAATCAGCCCCAGCATTTT. As protein: CASSLRGSPSNQPQHF.

The chain joins TRBV6-1 to TRBJ2-7; D is perhaps TRBD2 (6 bases). Germline V gene data show CDR1 as MNHNS and CDR2 as SASEGT. CDR3 length equals 14 residues. V was cut by 5 bases and J by 7 bases, with 18 bases left in between. The CDR3 loop is CASSQSGGLGEQYF. DNA for the CDR3: TGTGCCAGCAGTCAAAGTGGGGGACTTGGTGAGCAGTACTTC.

This chain joins TRBV7-2 and TRBJ2-1; TRBD2 agrees at 7 bases. J lost 3 bases, V lost 0 bases, and 2 bases had no gene match. This CDR3 region has 15 residues. Germline assignment: CDR1 SGHTA and CDR2 FQGNSA. In nucleotides, the CDR3 is TGTGCCAGCAGCTTAGCGGGGGGGTACTACAATGAGCAGTTCTTC. Translated, it gives CASSLAGGYYNEQFF. The full variable domain, with the rest looked up from reference TRBV7-2 and TRBJ2-1, is GAGVSQSPSNKVTEKGKDVELRCDPISGHTALYWYRQSLGQGLEFLIYFQGNSAPDKSGLPSDRFSAERTGGSVSTLTIQRTQQEDSAVYLCASSLAGGYYNEQFFGPGTRLTVL.

This clone showed up just a few times. CDR3 sequence reads: CASSPLPSSGMYEQFF. The CDR3 DNA reads TGTGCCAGCAGCCCGCTGCCCTCGAGCGGCATGTATGAGCAGTTCTTC. V is TRBV7-2 and J is TRBJ2-1, with a tentative D call TRBD2 (5 bases). The germline V gene has CDR1 SGHTA and CDR2 FQGNSA. The CDR3 sequence is 16 residues long. The V end was cut by 5 bases, the J end by 8 bases, with 22 bases between.

DNA of the CDR3: TGCGCCAGCAGCTTGGGTAGGGGGGTAGAGACCCAGTACTTC. The encoded protein is CASSLGRGVETQYF. The chain combines TRBV5-1 with TRBJ2-5; possibly TRBD1 or TRBD2 for D (6 bases each). The germline V and J ends were trimmed by 0 bases and 4 bases, with 10 bases remaining between them. CDR1 and CDR2 (germline): SGHRS, YFSETQ. This CDR3 spans 14 amino acids.

V is TRBV5-1 and J is TRBJ1-6; 8 bases fit TRBD1. CDR1 SGHRS and CDR2 YFSETQ come from the germline V gene. The CDR3 is 16 residues long. Germline trimming cut 0 bases from V and 9 bases from J; bases unmatched to any gene: 8. This chain's CDR3 is CASSLANGQGGSPLHF. The CDR3 bases are TGCGCCAGCAGCTTGGCCAACGGACAGGGAGGTTCACCCCTCCACTTT.

This clone was observed a handful of times. The chain employs TRBV19 and TRBJ2-1, with TRBD2 as a possible D gene (6 bases). V shed 4 bases and J shed 4 bases, with 14 bases lying between them. There are 15 residues in the CDR3. The germline gives CDR1 LNHDA, CDR2 SQIVND (reference sequence). The DNA of the CDR3 is TGTGCCAGTAGTACCCGCGGCGGGGATTACAATGAGCAGTTCTTC. Its translation is CASSTRGGDYNEQFF.

The chain joins TRBV15 to TRBJ2-2; possibly TRBD1 for D (5 bases). Germline V lookup: CDR1 LNHNV, CDR2 YYDKDF (reference sequence). The V and J ends lost 1 base and 4 bases respectively, with 10 bases between them. The CDR3 is 15 residues long. As DNA, the CDR3 is TGTGCCACCAGCAGAGTTCAGGGCTTCACCGGGGAGCTGTTTTTT. The encoded protein is CATSRVQGFTGELFF. The whole variable domain, filled in from reference TRBV15 and TRBJ2-2, reads DAMVIQNPRYQVTQFGKPVTLSCSQTLNHNVMYWYQQKSSQAPKLLFHYYDKDFNNEADTPDNFQSRRPNTSFCFLDIRSPGLGDTAMYLCATSRVQGFTGELFFGEGSRLTVL.